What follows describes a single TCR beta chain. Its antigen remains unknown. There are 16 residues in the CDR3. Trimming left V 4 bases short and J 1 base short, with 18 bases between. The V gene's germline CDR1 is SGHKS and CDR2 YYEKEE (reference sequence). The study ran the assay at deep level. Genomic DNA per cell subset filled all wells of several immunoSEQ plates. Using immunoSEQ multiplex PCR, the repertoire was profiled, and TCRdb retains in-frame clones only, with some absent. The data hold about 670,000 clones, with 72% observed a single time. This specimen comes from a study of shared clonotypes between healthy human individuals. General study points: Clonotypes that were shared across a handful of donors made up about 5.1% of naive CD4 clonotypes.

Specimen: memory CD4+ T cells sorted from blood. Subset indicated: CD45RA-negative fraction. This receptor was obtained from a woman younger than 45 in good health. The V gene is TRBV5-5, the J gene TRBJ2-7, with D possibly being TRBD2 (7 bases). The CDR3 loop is CASSLRVAGASYEQYF. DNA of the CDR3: TGTGCCAGCAGCCTGAGGGTGGCGGGGGCTTCCTACGAGCAGTACTTC.